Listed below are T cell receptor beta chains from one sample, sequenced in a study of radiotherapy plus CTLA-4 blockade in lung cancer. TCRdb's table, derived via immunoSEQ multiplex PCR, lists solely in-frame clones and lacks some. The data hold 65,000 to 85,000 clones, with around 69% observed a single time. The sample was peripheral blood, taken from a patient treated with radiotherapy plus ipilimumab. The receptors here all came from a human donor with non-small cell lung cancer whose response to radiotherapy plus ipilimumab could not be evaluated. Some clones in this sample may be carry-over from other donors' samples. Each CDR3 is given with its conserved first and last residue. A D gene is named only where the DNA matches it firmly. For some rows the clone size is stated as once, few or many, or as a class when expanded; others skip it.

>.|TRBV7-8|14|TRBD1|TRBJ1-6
TGTGCCAGCAGCGTGGACAGGGGAAATTCACCCCTCCACTTT
CASSVDRGNSPLHF
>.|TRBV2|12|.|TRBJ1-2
TGTGCCAGCATGGGGCAGGACTATGGCTACACCTTC
CASMGQDYGYTF
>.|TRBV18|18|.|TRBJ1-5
TGTGCCAGCTCACCACCCGGAGGGACTGCCAATAGCAATCAGCCCCAGCATTTT
CASSPPGGTANSNQPQHF
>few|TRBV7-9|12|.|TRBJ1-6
TGTGCCAGCAGCTTTCAAGGGGGACCCCTCCACTTT
CASSFQGGPLHF
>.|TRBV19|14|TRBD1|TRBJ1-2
TGTGCCAGTAGGAGAGACAGGGGACACTATGGCTACACCTTC
CASRRDRGHYGYTF
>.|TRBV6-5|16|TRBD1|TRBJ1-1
TGTGCCAGCAGTTTTTCGACAGGGGGCCTGAACACTGAAGCTTTCTTT
CASSFSTGGLNTEAFF
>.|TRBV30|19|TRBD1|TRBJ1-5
TGTGCCTGGAGTCCCCCGGGACAGGGGGCTTCATCAAGGAGGCAGCCCCAGCATTTT
CAWSPPGQGASSRRQPQHF
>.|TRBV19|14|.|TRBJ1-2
TGTGCCAGTAGTATTCCGGGTGCTCTGCCTGGCTACACCTTC
CASSIPGALPGYTF
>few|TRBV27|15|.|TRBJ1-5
TGTGCCAGCAGTTTAGAGGGAGATACGGGTCAGCCCCAGCATTTT
CASSLEGDTGQPQHF
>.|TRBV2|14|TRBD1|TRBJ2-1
TGTGCCAGCAGCCTGACAGGGGGGAAAAATGAGCAGTTCTTC
CASSLTGGKNEQFF
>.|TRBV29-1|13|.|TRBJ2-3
TGCAGCGCCATGGGGCCCTCCACAGATACGCAGTATTTT
CSAMGPSTDTQYF
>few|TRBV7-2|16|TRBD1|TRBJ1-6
TGTGCCAGCAGCTTAGTGGCACAGGGGACGGGTTCACCCCTCCACTTT
CASSLVAQGTGSPLHF
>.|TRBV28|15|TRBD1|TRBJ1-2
TGTGCCAGCAGTCAATGGGACAGGGGAATCTATGGCTACACCTTC
CASSQWDRGIYGYTF
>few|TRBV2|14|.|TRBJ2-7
TGTGCCAGCAGTGGATTAGACAGATCGGCTGAGCAGTACTTC
CASSGLDRSAEQYF
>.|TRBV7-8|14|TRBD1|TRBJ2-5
TGTGCCAGCAGCAGGGGACAGGGCACAGAGACCCAGTACTTC
CASSRGQGTETQYF
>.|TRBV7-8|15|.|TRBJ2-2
TGTGCCAGCAGCTTAGCGTGGCAGAACACCGGGGAGCTGTTTTTT
CASSLAWQNTGELFF
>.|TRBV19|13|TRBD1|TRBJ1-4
TGTGCCAGTAGGGGGACAGGGAGTGAAAAACTGTTTTTT
CASRGTGSEKLFF
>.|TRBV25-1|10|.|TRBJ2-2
TGTGCCAGCAGTTACGGGGAGCTGTTTTTT
CASSYGELFF
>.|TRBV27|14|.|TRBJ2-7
TGTGCCAGCAGTCCACGGACTCCCCTCTACGAGCAGTACTTC
CASSPRTPLYEQYF
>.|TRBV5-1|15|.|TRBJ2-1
TGCGCCAGCAGCCTCGTCGGGGAGCCGTACAATGAGCAGTTCTTC
CASSLVGEPYNEQFF
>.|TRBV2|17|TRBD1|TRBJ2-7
TGTGCCAGCAGTGGACAGGGCCGAGATAAGGTAACCTACGAGCAGTACTTC
CASSGQGRDKVTYEQYF
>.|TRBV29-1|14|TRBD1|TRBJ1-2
TGCAGCGTTGAAGGGGGACAGGGGAACTATGGCTACACCTTC
CSVEGGQGNYGYTF
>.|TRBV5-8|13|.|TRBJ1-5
TGTGCCAGCAGCTTGGATGCCGGTCAGCCCCAGCATTTT
CASSLDAGQPQHF
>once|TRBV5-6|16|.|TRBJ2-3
TGTGCCAGCAGCTGGACGCCGGGGAGTGGCACAGATACGCAGTATTTT
CASSWTPGSGTDTQYF
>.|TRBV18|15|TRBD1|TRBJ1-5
TGTGCCAGCTCCCCGGGACAGGGGAGCGGTCAGCCCCAGCATTTT
CASSPGQGSGQPQHF
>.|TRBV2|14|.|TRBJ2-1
TGTGCCAGTCAGGTCGGGGAGTTCGGCGATGAGCAGTTCTTC
CASQVGEFGDEQFF
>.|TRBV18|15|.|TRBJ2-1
TGTGCCAGCTCGGAGGGGTCTAGCTCCTACAATGAGCAGTTCTTC
CASSEGSSSYNEQFF
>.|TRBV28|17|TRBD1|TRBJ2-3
TGTGCCAGCAGGGGGGACAGCCGAATGTCTAGCACAGATACGCAGTATTTT
CASRGDSRMSSTDTQYF
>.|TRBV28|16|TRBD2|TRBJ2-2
TGTGCCAGCAGCCCGACTAGCGGGGGGCTTACCGGGGAGCTGTTTTTT
CASSPTSGGLTGELFF
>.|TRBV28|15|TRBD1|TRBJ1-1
TGTGCCAGCAGTTCTCTGGACAGGCGAAACACTGAAGCTTTCTTT
CASSSLDRRNTEAFF
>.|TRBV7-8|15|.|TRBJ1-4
TGTGCCAGCACCCCCTGGGGCTCTACTAATGAAAAACTGTTTTTT
CASTPWGSTNEKLFF
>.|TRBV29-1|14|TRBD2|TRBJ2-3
TGCAGCGTCGACCCCGGGCGGGGGGGCTTCACGCAGTATTTT
CSVDPGRGGFTQYF
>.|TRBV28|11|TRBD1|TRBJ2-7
TGTGCCAGCAGTTGGGACAGGGAGCAGTACTTC
CASSWDREQYF
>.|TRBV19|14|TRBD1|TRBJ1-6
TGTGCCAGTAGGCCGGGACAGATTAATTCACCCCTCCACTTT
CASRPGQINSPLHF
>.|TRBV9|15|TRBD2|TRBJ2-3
TGTGCCAGCAGCGCGGGGACTAGCGGCGGGGATACGCAGTATTTT
CASSAGTSGGDTQYF
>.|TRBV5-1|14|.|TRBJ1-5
TGCGCCAGCAGCTCTGGGGTAGCGGATCAGCCCCAGCATTTT
CASSSGVADQPQHF
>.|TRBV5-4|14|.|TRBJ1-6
TGTGCCAGCAGCTTGGAACGGGGTAATTCACCCCTCCACTTT
CASSLERGNSPLHF
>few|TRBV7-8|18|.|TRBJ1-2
TGTGCCAGCAGCTTAGCGGTCTGGGAGGAGATAGCTAACTATGGCTACACCTTC
CASSLAVWEEIANYGYTF
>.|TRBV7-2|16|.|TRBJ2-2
TGTGCCAGCAGCTTAGGGCTAGCCCGAGACACCGGGGAGCTGTTTTTT
CASSLGLARDTGELFF
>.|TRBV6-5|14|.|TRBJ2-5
TGTGCCAGCAGTTATGACGGGGGGCCCGGACCCGCTAACTTC
CASSYDGGPGPANF
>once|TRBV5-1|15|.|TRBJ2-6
TGCGCCAGCAGCTTACAGATCTCTGGGGCCAACGTCCTGACTTTC
CASSLQISGANVLTF
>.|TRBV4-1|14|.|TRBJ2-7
TGCGCCAGCAGCCGGGCCCCGGGACAATACGAGCAGTACTTC
CASSRAPGQYEQYF
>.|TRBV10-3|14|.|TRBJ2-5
TGTGCCATCAGTGGAGGACAGTATCAAGAGACCCAGTACTTC
CAISGGQYQETQYF
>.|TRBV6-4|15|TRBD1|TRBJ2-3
TGTGCCAGCAGCCAAACAGGGGGCTTCACAGATACGCAGTATTTT
CASSQTGGFTDTQYF
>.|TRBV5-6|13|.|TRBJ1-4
TGTGCCAGCAGTGGGCCGGCCTCAGGAAAACTGTTTTTT
CASSGPASGKLFF
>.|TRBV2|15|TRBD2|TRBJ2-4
TGTGCCAGCACCCCCCCCGGGGGGGCCAAAAACATTCAGTACTTC
CASTPPGGAKNIQYF
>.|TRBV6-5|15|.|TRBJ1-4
TGTGCCAGCAGTTTGGGGGGAACAACTAATGAAAAACTGTTTTTT
CASSLGGTTNEKLFF
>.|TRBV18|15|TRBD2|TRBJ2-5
TGTGCCAGCTCACCACCGGCTAGCGGGGGAGAGACCCAGTACTTC
CASSPPASGGETQYF
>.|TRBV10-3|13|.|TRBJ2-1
TGTGCCATCAGTGAGAGCGCTTACAATGAGCAGTTCTTC
CAISESAYNEQFF
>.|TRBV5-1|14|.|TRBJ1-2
TGCGCCAGCAGCGCCCTGGTCCAGGGCAGGGGCTACACCTTC
CASSALVQGRGYTF
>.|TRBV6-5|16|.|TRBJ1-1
TGTGCCAGCAGTAACTTCCACGGGGGTCCGAACACTGAAGCTTTCTTT
CASSNFHGGPNTEAFF
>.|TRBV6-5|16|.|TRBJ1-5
TGTGCCAGCAGTTACTTAGGGAGGGGTGATAATCAGCCCCAGCATTTT
CASSYLGRGDNQPQHF
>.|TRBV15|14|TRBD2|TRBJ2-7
TGTGCCACCAGCAGGGGAGGGGACTCCTACGAGCAGTACTTC
CATSRGGDSYEQYF
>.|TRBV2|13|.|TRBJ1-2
TGTGCCAGCAGACGACAGGTTAACTATGGCTACACCTTC
CASRRQVNYGYTF
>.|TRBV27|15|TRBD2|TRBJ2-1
TGTGCCAGCAGTTTTTCTACTAGCGGGGGAAATGAGCAGTTCTTC
CASSFSTSGGNEQFF